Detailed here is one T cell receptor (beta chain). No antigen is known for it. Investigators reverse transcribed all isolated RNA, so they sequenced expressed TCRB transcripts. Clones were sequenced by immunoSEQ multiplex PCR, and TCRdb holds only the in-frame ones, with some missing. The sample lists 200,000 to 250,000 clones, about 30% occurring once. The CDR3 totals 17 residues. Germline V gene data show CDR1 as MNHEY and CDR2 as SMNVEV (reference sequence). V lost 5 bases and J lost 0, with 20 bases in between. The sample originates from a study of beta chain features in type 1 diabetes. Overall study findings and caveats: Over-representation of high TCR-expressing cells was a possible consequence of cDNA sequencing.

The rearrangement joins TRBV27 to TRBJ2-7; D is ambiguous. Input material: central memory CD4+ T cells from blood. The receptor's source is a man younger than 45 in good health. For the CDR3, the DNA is TGTGCCAGCAGTGACCTGCGTCGGACGGCAAGCTCCTACGAGCAGTACTTC. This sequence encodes CASSDLRRTASSYEQYF.